These 2 T cell receptor beta chains originate from one sample sequenced in a study of blood T cell repertoires in COVID-19. The repertoire was sequenced with immunoSEQ multiplex PCR; TCRdb's copy has only in-frame clones and lacks some. The table lists about 210,000 clones, 86% of them singletons. Sequencing used PBMCs or T cells enriched from blood (not recorded which). All receptors derive from a man aged 35 to 55 with acute COVID-19.

The chain links TRBV29-1 to TRBJ2-2, with D possibly matching TRBD2 (6 bases). V lost 7 bases and J 3 bases, leaving 12 bases between the germline ends. CDR1 is SQVTM, CDR2 ANQGSEA, per germline. There are 13 residues in the CDR3. The CDR3 DNA sequence: TGCAGCGCGGAGCTAGCGCACACCGGGGAGCTGTTTTTT. The encoded protein is CSAELAHTGELFF.

The chain uses TRBV19 and TRBJ2-5, with D possibly TRBD2 on 6 matching bases. Between the trimmed V and J ends, which lost 6 bases and 5 bases, there was a span of 16 bases. The CDR3 covers 14 residues. In germline, CDR1 is LNHDA, CDR2 SQIVND (reference sequence). In DNA, the CDR3 is TGTGCCAGTAGGTCGACGGGGGTGAGGGAGACCCAGTACTTC. It is translated as CASRSTGVRETQYF.